Below are 17 T cell receptor beta chains sequenced from a single sample in a study of shared clonotypes between healthy human individuals. This table comes from immunoSEQ multiplex PCR, and its TCRdb copy is limited to in-frame clones, with some not included. The sample lists 2 million to 2.5 million clones, roughly 94% occurring once. The sample taken for sequencing was naive CD4+ T cells sorted from blood. Subset specified: CD45RA+ positively selected. All receptors come from a man aged 18 to 29 in good health.

The chain is built from TRBV7-3 and TRBJ2-2; 10 positions match TRBD1. This CDR3 region has 16 residues. CDR1 is SGHTA, CDR2 FQGTGA, per germline. V trimming: 5 bases; J trimming: 7 bases; junction bases outside the gene matches: 10. Written as DNA, the CDR3 is TGTGCCAGCAGCCTCCCAGGGACAGGGGCTTACGGGGAGCTGTTTTTT. Its protein is CASSLPGTGAYGELFF.

This chain links TRBV5-1 with TRBJ1-2; 8 bases align to TRBD1. The CDR3 is 19 amino acids. V shed 0 bases and J 3 bases; nucleotides not matched to a gene: 16. Per germline, CDR1 SGHRS and CDR2 YFSETQ. This CDR3 reads CASSLAPGGGLYLDYGYTF. The CDR3 nucleotides are TGCGCCAGCAGCTTGGCACCAGGGGGCGGACTATACCTCGACTATGGCTACACCTTC.

This clone was counted many times. The chain links TRBV18 to TRBJ1-2; no reliable D call. CDR1 is KGHSH and CDR2 is LQKENI in the germline V gene. The CDR3 runs 13 residues. With 0 bases removed from V and 8 bases from J, the gap between germline ends came to 10 bases. Written as DNA, the CDR3 is TGTGCCAGCTCACCACCGAGTGAGAGAGGCTACACCTTC. Encoded protein: CASSPPSERGYTF.

J is TRBJ2-6 and V is TRBV9; no definite D call. V was clipped by 3 bases and J by 0 bases, with 16 bases between them. From germline, CDR1 is SGDLS and CDR2 YYNGEE. The CDR3 length is 18 residues. CDR3 residues: CASSAKGPSTSGANVLTF. The DNA of the CDR3 is TGTGCCAGCAGCGCTAAGGGCCCTTCGACCTCTGGGGCCAACGTCCTGACTTTC. Full variable domain (remainder filled in from reference TRBV9 and TRBJ2-6): DSGVTQTPKHLITATGQRVTLRCSPRSGDLSVYWYQQSLDQGLQFLIQYYNGEERAKGNILERFSAQQFPDLHSELNLSSLELGDSALYFCASSAKGPSTSGANVLTFGAGSRLTVL.

The rearrangement links TRBV27 to TRBJ2-1; D is unresolved. The CDR3 totals 12 residues. Germline CDR1 is MNHEY and CDR2 is SMNVEV (reference sequence). V gave up 0 bases and J gave up 11 bases, with 8 bases separating them. CDR3 bases: TGTGCCAGCAGTTTATCTGATTTTAAGCAGTTCTTC. Amino acids: CASSLSDFKQFF.

The rearrangement uses TRBV21-1 and TRBJ1-2; TRBD1 was called by the table and not checked on the DNA. TRBV21-1 is designated a pseudogene. The CDR3 is 15 amino acids. Here the CDR3 reads CASRTRQDDSYGYTF. The CDR3 coding sequence is TGTGCCAGCAGGACAAGACAGGACGACAGCTATGGCTACACCTTC.

This chain uses TRBV6-6 with TRBJ1-5; 10 bases line up with TRBD1. V shed 6 bases and J 5 bases; nucleotides not matched to a gene: 1. Germline V lookup: CDR1 MNHNY, CDR2 SVGAGI (reference sequence). The CDR3 is made up of 13 amino acids. CDR3 protein: CASRGQGYQPQHF. DNA for the CDR3: TGTGCCAGCAGGGGACAGGGGTATCAGCCCCAGCATTTT.

Only one count was recorded for this clone. The chain uses TRBV4-3 and TRBJ1-1, with unresolved D. V lost 4 bases and J lost 5, with 11 bases in between. This CDR3 contains 13 residues. The germline V gene has CDR1 LGHNA and CDR2 YSLEER. The CDR3 sequence: CASSLFAGTEAFF. CDR3 bases: TGCGCCAGCAGCCTTTTTGCAGGAACTGAAGCTTTCTTT.

This chain joins TRBV4-1 and TRBJ2-3, with D perhaps matching TRBD1 or TRBD2 (5 bases each). Germline loops: CDR1 MGHRA, CDR2 YSYEKL. The CDR3 has 16 residues. Trimming cost V 4 bases and J 1 base, with 15 bases left between them. The CDR3 DNA reads as TGCGCCAGCAGCCGAGCGGTAGGGGATCGCACAGATACGCAGTATTTT. This codes for CASSRAVGDRTDTQYF.

The DNA of the CDR3 is TGTGCCATCGGAGGGACAGGGCGTCAAGAGCAGTACTTC. Its translation: CAIGGTGRQEQYF. This chain connects TRBV10-3 to TRBJ2-7, with 9 bases fitting TRBD1. Germline assignment: CDR1 ENHRY and CDR2 SYGVKD. Trimming took 8 bases from V and 7 from J; bases not matched to a gene: 9. CDR3 length: 13 residues.

The chain uses TRBV28 and TRBJ1-2, with D perhaps matching TRBD1 (5 bases). Looked up from germline, CDR1 is MDHEN and CDR2 is SYDVKM. The CDR3 is 14 residues long. Trimming stripped 5 bases from V and 4 bases from J, with 14 bases between. CDR3 bases: TGTGCCAGCAGTCTTCGGGACGGAATCTATGGCTACACCTTC. It translates to CASSLRDGIYGYTF.

This clone appeared a few times. The chain joins TRBV6-1 to TRBJ1-5; maybe TRBD1 (5 bases). CDR1 is MNHNS, CDR2 SASEGT, per germline. The CDR3 length is 15 residues. V was cut by 9 bases and J by 0 bases, with 15 bases left in between. Here the CDR3 DNA reads TGTGCCAGTGCAGGGTCCCTGTTTAGCAATCAGCCCCAGCATTTT. Its translation: CASAGSLFSNQPQHF.

V usage is TRBV5-6 and J usage is TRBJ2-3; D not resolved. Trimming took 2 bases from V and 2 from J, leaving 3 bases between them. Germline V lookup: CDR1 SGHDT, CDR2 YYEEEE. The CDR3 covers 12 residues. Written as DNA, the CDR3 is TGTGCCAGCAGCTTTCTCACAGATACGCAGTATTTT. Its protein product is CASSFLTDTQYF.

Points on this clone: This same CDR3 is encoded by further DNA sequences in the sample. The rearrangement joins TRBV28 to TRBJ1-1, with D maybe TRBD1 (5 bases). V lost 4 bases and J lost 0, with 6 bases in between. Germline V gene data show CDR1 as MDHEN and CDR2 as SYDVKM. The CDR3 spans 13 residues. The CDR3 region is CASSSGLNTEAFF. In DNA, the CDR3 is TGTGCCAGCAGTTCAGGGCTGAACACTGAAGCTTTCTTT. The variable domain in full, with the rest retrieved from reference TRBV28 and TRBJ1-1, is DVKVTQSSRYLVKRTGEKVFLECVQDMDHENMFWYRQDPGLGLRLIYFSYDVKMKEKGDIPEGYSVSREKKERFSLILESASTNQTSMYLCASSSGLNTEAFFGQGTRLTVV.

The genes are TRBV2 and TRBJ2-7, with 9 bases lining up with TRBD1. CDR1 and CDR2 from the germline V gene are SNHLY and FYNNEI. The CDR3 consists of 13 residues. Losses at the gene ends were 9 bases for V and 5 bases for J; bases not matched to a gene: 8. Written as DNA, the CDR3 is TGTGCCAGTCGGGTACAGGGGGCCCACGAGCAGTACTTC. This sequence encodes CASRVQGAHEQYF.

Only one count was recorded for this clone. The chain carries TRBV30 and TRBJ1-2; a weak D match, TRBD1 (5 bases). The germline V and J ends were trimmed by 3 bases and 3 bases, with 20 bases remaining between them. Germline V lookup: CDR1 GTSNPN, CDR2 SVGIG (reference sequence). CDR3 length: 16 residues. CDR3 in amino acids: CAWRQNGGVKDYGYTF. The CDR3 coding sequence is TGTGCCTGGAGACAAAACGGGGGGGTAAAAGACTATGGCTACACCTTC.

Note on this clone: Other nucleotide sequences from this sample produce the same CDR3. The chain couples TRBV18 to TRBJ1-3, with a weak D call TRBD1 (6 bases). CDR1 is KGHSH and CDR2 is LQKENI in the germline V gene. The CDR3 has 15 amino acids. The germline V and J ends were trimmed by 3 bases and 0 bases, with 9 bases remaining between them. The CDR3 reads CASSPTGSSGNTIYF. Here the CDR3 DNA reads TGTGCCAGCTCACCTACAGGGTCCTCTGGAAACACCATATATTTT.